This T cell receptor beta chain was recovered during a study of cytomegalovirus exposure and HLA in healthy donors. For this clone: What it binds is unknown.

13 Jbeta primers and 60 Vbeta primers were used for the PCR. The data were produced by immunoSEQ multiplex PCR, yet TCRdb's version contains in-frame clones alone and is incomplete. The sample contains hundreds of thousands of clones, almost 70% of which appear only once. Trimming at V came to 5 bases and at J to 2 bases, leaving 20 bases not matched to a gene. In germline, CDR1 is SGHTA, CDR2 FQGNSA. The CDR3 is 19 residues long. Study observations and caveats: Researchers had no immune exposure information except CMV serostatus available. One variant, a missense change in DCLRE1C, was linked in a later analysis to TCR beta V- and J-gene trimming.

V gene TRBV7-2 combines with J gene TRBJ2-7, with 8 bases matching TRBD2. The sequenced sample was PBMCs. This clonotype originated in a man in his forties in good health and CMV-seropositive. For the CDR3, the DNA is TGTGCCAGCAGCGAGCCCTCTGGGCGCGGGGGGTCTCCGCCCTACGAGCAGTACTTC. This codes for CASSEPSGRGGSPPYEQYF.